The rows below give T cell receptor beta chains drawn from one sample of a study of T cell repertoires in cytomegalovirus infection. Antigens of these TCRs are unknown. Via MiXCR, TCRdb re-called the reads, giving one row per CDR3 protein. The data hold around 430,000 distinct CDR3 sequences, with about two fifths observed a single time. This sample comprised cultured PBMCs, obtained from culture after CMV antigen stimulation. The receptors were gathered from a human donor in good health (CMV status not recorded). Some clones in this sample may be carry-over from other donors' samples. The CDR3 runs from the conserved cysteine through the conserved F or W. The D gene is left open where the match is weak. Clone size appears in some rows only: once, few, many, or a class for an expanded clone.

D,V,J,size,DNA,CDR3
TRBD1,TRBV27,TRBJ1-2,NA,TGTGCCAGCAGTCCTGGACAGGGTCGGGTATATGGCTACACCTTC,CASSPGQGRVYGYTF
TRBD1,TRBV4-1,TRBJ2-7,NA,TGTGCCAGCAGCCAGGGACAGGGGTCCTACGAGCAGTACTTC,CASSQGQGSYEQYF
NA,TRBV19,TRBJ2-6,NA,TGTGCCAGTAGTAGGCCAGGGCCTGTGGGGGCCAACGTCCTGACTTTC,CASSRPGPVGANVLTF
TRBD2,TRBV7-2,TRBJ2-7,few,TGTGCCAGCAGCCCAGCTCGCGCCGGGACTAGCGGTTACGAGCAGTACTTC,CASSPARAGTSGYEQYF
NA,TRBV7-6,TRBJ2-5,NA,TGTGCCAGCAGCCCCTGGCTAAGAGAGACCCAGTACTTC,CASSPWLRETQYF
NA,TRBV27,TRBJ1-5,NA,TGTGCCAGCAGTTTCAGGGAGAATCAGCCCCAGCATTTT,CASSFRENQPQHF
NA,TRBV7-9,TRBJ2-1,few,TGTGCCAGCAGCCCCCGTGTGGGTTGGGATGAGCAGTTCTTC,CASSPRVGWDEQFF
NA,TRBV7-8,TRBJ2-7,NA,TGTGCCAGCAGTCGCCAGTCGCTAAAGGGGTTATCTACTCCTTACGAGCAGTACTTC,CASSRQSLKGLSTPYEQYF
TRBD1,TRBV7-6,TRBJ2-5,few,TGTGCCAGCAGCTCACAGGGGGCGCTCTCCAAGACCCAGTACTTC,CASSSQGALSKTQYF
NA,TRBV28,TRBJ1-2,NA,TGTGCCAGCAGTCCTGGGGGTTTTGCCCGAAACTATGGCTACACCTTC,CASSPGGFARNYGYTF
NA,TRBV7-2,TRBJ2-4,NA,TGTGCCAGCAGCTTGAGGACCACCCTGAAAAACATTCAGTACTTC,CASSLRTTLKNIQYF
TRBD1,TRBV7-8,TRBJ2-1,few,TGTGCCAGCAGATTAAAAAGAGACAGGGGCGGTGAGCAGTTCTTC,CASRLKRDRGGEQFF
NA,TRBV6-6,TRBJ2-7,NA,TGTGCCAGCAGGGCCCTAGCCCACTCCCCCTACGAGCAGTACTTC,CASRALAHSPYEQYF
TRBD2,TRBV5-4,TRBJ2-1,NA,TGTGCCAGCAGCTTGTGGTCGCGGGGGGTATCGGGTGAGCAGTTCTTC,CASSLWSRGVSGEQFF
NA,TRBV12-3/TRBV12-4,TRBJ2-3,few,TGTGCCAGCAGTATCGCCGCAGGGCCGGGGACAGATACGCAGTATTTT,CASSIAAGPGTDTQYF
TRBD1,TRBV12-3/TRBV12-4,TRBJ1-2,NA,TGTGCCAGCAGTTTATCCGACGACAGGGTACTCTTC,CASSLSDDRVLF
TRBD2,TRBV7-2,TRBJ2-1,NA,TGTGCCAGCAGCTTAGTAGGGGGGACTAGCCGAGGTTCCTACAATGAGCAGTTCTTC,CASSLVGGTSRGSYNEQFF
NA,TRBV12-3/TRBV12-4,TRBJ2-2,NA,TGTGCCACCAAGGGGACTTCCGACACCGGGGAGCTGTTTTTT,CATKGTSDTGELFF
NA,TRBV6-1,TRBJ1-6,NA,TGTGCCAGCAGTGAAGTGGGATACCTCGGGTATTCACCCCTCCACTTT,CASSEVGYLGYSPLHF
TRBD1,TRBV6-2/TRBV6-3,TRBJ1-2,NA,TGTGCCGCGGGGGGACAGGGGGCCCGCGCTAACTATGGCTACACCTTC,CAAGGQGARANYGYTF
NA,TRBV7-8,TRBJ1-4,NA,TGTGCCAGCAGCTTAGCTTGGAGGGGAAGATATGAAAAACTGTTTTTT,CASSLAWRGRYEKLFF
NA,TRBV6-1,TRBJ1-5,NA,TGTGCCAGCAGTGAACTTTTTTGGACACCAAGCAATCAGCCCCAGCATTTT,CASSELFWTPSNQPQHF
TRBD2,TRBV7-6,TRBJ2-5,NA,TGTGCCAGCAGCTTGGGCGGGAGTTTGGAGACCCAGTACTTC,CASSLGGSLETQYF
NA,TRBV5-6,TRBJ2-6,NA,TGTGCCAGTACTACAGGTCACTCTGGGGCCAACGTCCTGACTTTC,CASTTGHSGANVLTF
NA,TRBV4-1,TRBJ2-2,few,TGCGCCAGCAGCCAAGAGGGCCCCTCGGGCGGGGAGCTGTTTTTT,CASSQEGPSGGELFF
TRBD2,TRBV7-9,TRBJ2-7,few,TGTGCCAGCAAGGTAGCCGCTAGCGGGAGCTTCTACGAGCAGTACTTC,CASKVAASGSFYEQYF
TRBD2,TRBV7-2,TRBJ2-2,many,TGTGCCAGCAGCTTAGGTCGACTAGCGCTTAACACCGGGGAGCTGTTTTTT,CASSLGRLALNTGELFF
TRBD2,TRBV28,TRBJ2-7,NA,TGTGCCAGCAGACGAGGTGTGGCTAGCGGGCTTAGCTCCTACGAGCAGTACTTC,CASRRGVASGLSSYEQYF
NA,TRBV7-2,TRBJ2-2,few,TGTGCCAGCACTGCAGCCTGGTCCGGGGAGCTGTTTTTT,CASTAAWSGELFF
TRBD2,TRBV7-6,TRBJ2-3,NA,TGTGCCAGCAGCCCTTGGAGGAGCGGGGGGGCAGATACGCAGTATTTT,CASSPWRSGGADTQYF
NA,TRBV24-1,TRBJ2-2,NA,TGTGCCACCAGTGATTTAAGGACGAACACCGGGGAGCTGTTTTTT,CATSDLRTNTGELFF
NA,TRBV7-2,TRBJ1-1,NA,TGTGCCAGCAGCTTCGGACAGCCTGAAGCTTTCTTT,CASSFGQPEAFF
TRBD1,TRBV7-2,TRBJ2-3,few,TGTGCCAGCAGCGCGGGACAGGGGTACTTGAATACGCAGTATTTT,CASSAGQGYLNTQYF
NA,TRBV7-2,TRBJ2-3,NA,TGTGCCAGCGCTAGCAAAGGAGCAGATACGCAGTATTTT,CASASKGADTQYF
NA,TRBV7-2,TRBJ1-2,few,TGTGCCAGCAGCTTCGGGTCCTCAAACTATGGCTACACCTTC,CASSFGSSNYGYTF
NA,TRBV18,TRBJ2-1,NA,TGTGCCAGCTCACCTTTAACGGGGGGCTTTTCCTACAATGAGCAGTTCTTC,CASSPLTGGFSYNEQFF
NA,TRBV7-2,TRBJ2-6,few,TGTGCCAGCAGCGGAAGCTCTGGGGCCAACGTCCTGACTTTC,CASSGSSGANVLTF
TRBD1,TRBV25-1,TRBJ1-2,few,TGTGCCAGCAGTGAAGACAGGGGATCTAACTATGGCTACACCTTC,CASSEDRGSNYGYTF
NA,TRBV12-3/TRBV12-4,TRBJ2-7,NA,TGTGCCAGATGGGACTCAGTGGGCGAGCAGTACTTC,CARWDSVGEQYF
NA,TRBV24-1,TRBJ1-5,NA,TGTGCCACCAGTGACCGACATCAGCCCCAGCATTTT,CATSDRHQPQHF
TRBD2,TRBV6-1,TRBJ2-3,NA,TGTGCCAGCAGTCGGACTAGCGGCAGGGGTCCAGATACGCAGTATTTT,CASSRTSGRGPDTQYF